The 31 T cell receptor beta chains listed next were all sequenced from one sample in a study of blood T cell repertoires in COVID-19. Assay: immunoSEQ multiplex PCR; the TCRdb copy retains only in-frame clones and omits some. The sample carries approximately 220,000 clones, under 90% recorded once. Input material: PBMCs or T cells enriched from blood (not recorded which). These receptors were collected from a woman aged 40-49 years who had been exposed to COVID-19.

As for this clone: This specimen includes other DNA sequences encoding the same CDR3. V and J are TRBV18 and TRBJ2-5; a weak D match, TRBD2 (5 bases). V was cut by 3 bases and J by 2 bases, with 7 bases left in between. This CDR3 is 13 amino acids long. Germline assignment: CDR1 KGHSH and CDR2 LQKENI. CDR3 loop: CASSPRGQETQYF. CDR3 bases: TGTGCCAGCTCACCCCGGGGACAAGAGACCCAGTACTTC. The whole variable domain, remainder taken from reference TRBV18 and TRBJ2-5, is NAGVMQNPRHLVRRRGQEARLRCSPMKGHSHVYWYRQLPEEGLKFMVYLQKENIIDESGMPKERFSAEFPKEGPSILRIQQVVRGDSAAYFCASSPRGQETQYFGPGTRLLVL.

This chain connects TRBV18 to TRBJ1-1; 10 nucleotides match TRBD1. Germline lookup yields CDR1 KGHSH and CDR2 LQKENI. V gave up 1 base and J gave up 7 bases; unmatched junction bases: 6. CDR3 size: 15 residues. DNA of the CDR3: TGTGCCAGCTCACCACTCTCTGGGACAGGGGATGAAGCTTTCTTT. Its protein product is CASSPLSGTGDEAFF.

This chain connects TRBV12-3 or TRBV12-4 to TRBJ2-3; D is unresolved. V was cut by 2 bases and J by 3 bases, with 6 bases left in between. The CDR3 consists of 13 residues. The CDR3 protein is CASSLTLTDTQYF. Here the CDR3 DNA reads TGTGCCAGCAGTTTAACTTTAACAGATACGCAGTATTTT.

This rearrangement joins TRBV7-3 to TRBJ1-1; a weak D match, TRBD1 (5 bases). CDR1 is SGHTA, CDR2 FQGTGA, per germline. The V end lost 5 bases, the J end lost 2 bases, and 12 bases lay between the germline ends. The CDR3 extends over 14 amino acids. CDR3 bases: TGTGCCAGCAGCCCCGGGACTTCTAACACTGAAGCTTTCTTT. It encodes CASSPGTSNTEAFF.

The chain has TRBV2 and TRBJ1-2; D not resolved. Germline CDR1 and CDR2: SNHLY and FYNNEI. The CDR3 sequence is 12 residues long. Trimming cost V 4 bases and J 5 bases, with 8 bases left between them. The CDR3 region has the DNA TGTGCCAGCAGTGCAACAGAATATGGCTACACCTTC. Translated, it gives CASSATEYGYTF.

This clone was observed a handful of times. The chain links TRBV5-1 to TRBJ2-2; 7 bases agree with TRBD2. The J segment lost 0 bases and the V segment lost 3 bases, leaving 5 bases of the junction unmatched. The length of the CDR3 is 16 residues. Per germline, CDR1 SGHRS and CDR2 YFSETQ. This chain's CDR3 is CASSWILATNTGELFF. The CDR3 coding sequence is TGCGCCAGCAGCTGGATACTAGCGACGAACACCGGGGAGCTGTTTTTT.

The gene calls are TRBV12-5 and TRBJ2-1; no clear D gene. Germline CDR1 and CDR2: LGHNT and FRNRAP. Trimming removed 0 bases at V and 7 bases at J, with 7 bases between. The CDR3 totals 13 residues. The CDR3 reads CASGLVTWNEQFF. The CDR3 bases are TGTGCTAGTGGTTTGGTTACATGGAATGAGCAGTTCTTC.

The gene calls are TRBV15 and TRBJ2-3, with D perhaps TRBD2 (5 bases). V lost 0 bases to trimming and J lost 6 bases, with 10 bases between them. Germline assignment: CDR1 LNHNV and CDR2 YYDKDF (reference sequence). The CDR3 is 14 residues long. CDR3: CATSRDRREDTQYF. DNA of the CDR3: TGTGCCACCAGCAGAGATCGTAGGGAGGATACGCAGTATTTT. Combining the CDR3 with reference TRBV15 and TRBJ2-3 gives the whole variable domain DAMVIQNPRYQVTQFGKPVTLSCSQTLNHNVMYWYQQKSSQAPKLLFHYYDKDFNNEADTPDNFQSRRPNTSFCFLDIRSPGLGDTAMYLCATSRDRREDTQYFGPGTRLTVL.

Only one count was recorded for this clone. This chain uses TRBV7-2 with TRBJ2-2, with 12 bases aligning to TRBD2. CDR1 SGHTA and CDR2 FQGNSA come from the germline V gene. The CDR3 totals 17 residues. V dropped 4 bases and J dropped 4; count of bases not matched to a gene: 7. CDR3 sequence: CASSYLAGGPGTGELFF. The CDR3 nucleotides read TGTGCCAGCAGCTACCTAGCGGGGGGGCCGGGCACCGGGGAGCTGTTTTTT. The full variable domain, rest sourced from reference TRBV7-2 and TRBJ2-2, is GAGVSQSPSNKVTEKGKDVELRCDPISGHTALYWYRQSLGQGLEFLIYFQGNSAPDKSGLPSDRFSAERTGGSVSTLTIQRTQQEDSAVYLCASSYLAGGPGTGELFFGEGSRLTVL.

This sequence joins TRBV2 and TRBJ1-1, with D maybe TRBD1 (6 bases). V was shortened by 6 bases and J by 3 bases, with 20 bases between the two germline ends. Per the germline V gene, CDR1 is SNHLY and CDR2 is FYNNEI. The CDR3 consists of 16 residues. The CDR3 spells CASSPPSAGAYTEAFF. In nucleotides, the CDR3 is TGTGCCAGCAGCCCCCCATCGGCAGGGGCCTACACTGAAGCTTTCTTT. The whole variable domain, remainder taken from reference TRBV2 and TRBJ1-1, is EPEVTQTPSHQVTQMGQEVILRCVPISNHLYFYWYRQILGQKVEFLVSFYNNEISEKSEIFDDQFSVERPDGSNFTLKIRSTKLEDSAMYFCASSPPSAGAYTEAFFGQGTRLTVV.

The chain is built from TRBV5-6 and TRBJ1-2; 7 bases map to TRBD1. CDR3 size: 17 residues. The V segment lost 2 bases and the J segment 2 bases; nucleotides outside the gene matches: 12. CDR1 is SGHDT, CDR2 YYEEEE, per germline. The CDR3 DNA sequence: TGTGCCAGCAGCTTAGATGACAGGGATATACGAAACTATGGCTACACCTTC. As protein: CASSLDDRDIRNYGYTF.

The J gene is TRBJ2-1, the V gene TRBV4-1; 11 bases fit TRBD2. Germline lookup yields CDR1 MGHRA and CDR2 YSYEKL. This CDR3 spans 17 amino acids. V lost 3 bases to trimming and J lost 8 bases; unmatched junction nucleotides: 12. CDR3 protein: CASSHLGALAGGDEQFF. The CDR3 nucleotides read TGCGCCAGCAGCCACCTCGGGGCCCTAGCGGGGGGTGATGAGCAGTTCTTC.

The chain couples TRBV7-9 to TRBJ1-2; D possibly corresponds to TRBD1 (6 bases). Germline CDR1 and CDR2: SEHNR and FQNEAQ (reference sequence). CDR3 size: 12 residues. Trimming shortened V by 4 bases and J by 8 bases, and 11 bases separated the two germline ends. The CDR3 region has the DNA TGTGCCAGCAGCTCAAACAGGGAGGGCTACACCTTC. Translated, it gives CASSSNREGYTF.

The V call is TRBV6-5, the J call TRBJ2-7; no clear D gene. V lost 0 bases to trimming and J lost 2 bases, with 11 bases between them. The CDR3 loop spans 15 amino acids. Germline values: CDR1 MNHEY, CDR2 SVGAGI. DNA for the CDR3: TGTGCCAGCAGTTACTCGACTCCATTTCCCTACGAGCAGTACTTC. Its protein is CASSYSTPFPYEQYF.

This chain links TRBV9 with TRBJ1-5, with D possibly TRBD1 on 6 matching bases. The germline gives CDR1 SGDLS, CDR2 YYNGEE. This CDR3 comprises 14 residues. V was cut by 4 bases and J by 4 bases, with 12 bases left in between. CDR3 DNA sequence: TGTGCCAGCAGCCCCGGGACACAAAATCAGCCCCAGCATTTT. Translation gives CASSPGTQNQPQHF.

This chain links TRBV5-6 with TRBJ1-1, with D possibly TRBD1 on 5 matching bases. Looked up from germline, CDR1 is SGHDT and CDR2 is YYEEEE. Trimming took 0 bases from V and 0 from J, leaving 12 bases between them. The CDR3 totals 16 residues. The CDR3 loop reads CASSLATALMNTEAFF. The CDR3 DNA reads as TGTGCCAGCAGCTTGGCGACAGCGTTAATGAACACTGAAGCTTTCTTT.

The V and J genes are TRBV6-1 and TRBJ2-6; maybe TRBD1 (6 bases). CDR3 length equals 15 residues. The germline V gene has CDR1 MNHNS and CDR2 SASEGT. Deletions cut 1 base from V and 2 bases from J, with 6 bases between. As DNA, the CDR3 is TGTGCCAGCAGTGAAGACAGGGCTGGGGCCAACGTCCTGACTTTC. Translating gives CASSEDRAGANVLTF.

V is TRBV6-5 and J is TRBJ1-1; perhaps TRBD1 as D (5 bases). CDR3 length: 15 amino acids. Germline values: CDR1 MNHEY, CDR2 SVGAGI. V shed 4 bases and J shed 1 base, with 13 bases lying between them. The CDR3 DNA reads as TGTGCCAGCAGTTCCGAATCCGACAGGAACACTGAAGCTTTCTTT. This sequence encodes CASSSESDRNTEAFF.

This chain joins TRBV15 and TRBJ2-5, with D tentatively TRBD2 (6 bases). In germline, CDR1 is LNHNV, CDR2 YYDKDF (reference sequence). Deletions cut 1 base from V and 5 bases from J, with 23 bases between. The CDR3 totals 18 residues. CDR3 DNA: TGTGCCACCAGCAGAGTGGGGGGACTCTCGGCCACCAGGGAGACCCAGTACTTC. Protein product: CATSRVGGLSATRETQYF.

This clone was detected a few times. The chain carries TRBV7-2 and TRBJ2-5, with D maybe TRBD1 (5 bases). The CDR3 contains 14 residues. The V gene lost 5 bases and the J gene lost 2 bases, with 12 bases spanning the gap. Germline V gives CDR1 SGHTA, CDR2 FQGNSA. As DNA, the CDR3 is TGTGCCAGCAGCCCCGACAGAGTTCAAGAGACCCAGTACTTC. Residues: CASSPDRVQETQYF.

CDR3 sequence (DNA): TGTGCCAGCAAAGGGACTAGCGGGTTTTACAATGAGCAGTTCTTC. This gives the protein CASKGTSGFYNEQFF. This chain connects TRBV6-6 to TRBJ2-1, with 12 nucleotides matching TRBD2. The CDR3 extends over 15 amino acids. Germline lookup yields CDR1 MNHNY and CDR2 SVGAGI (reference sequence). Germline trimming cut 7 bases from V and 4 bases from J; bases unmatched to any gene: 5.

The gene calls are TRBV18 and TRBJ1-2, with D tentatively TRBD1 (5 bases). Germline V gene sequence: CDR1 KGHSH, CDR2 LQKENI. This CDR3 contains 13 residues. Trimming left V 2 bases short and J 5 bases short, with 9 bases between. In DNA form, the CDR3 reads TGTGCCAGCTCACCAGACAGCAGATATGGCTACACCTTC. Residues: CASSPDSRYGYTF.

The chain combines TRBV29-1 with TRBJ2-1, with D maybe TRBD1 (6 bases). V was clipped by 3 bases and J by 4 bases, with 16 bases between them. There are 15 residues in the CDR3. Germline CDR1 SQVTM, CDR2 ANQGSEA. The CDR3 is CSVEGQGKWYNEQFF. In DNA form, the CDR3 reads TGCAGCGTTGAGGGACAAGGGAAGTGGTACAATGAGCAGTTCTTC.

The V and J genes are TRBV7-8 and TRBJ1-1, with D possibly TRBD1 on 5 matching bases. Germline V CDR1 and CDR2: SGHVS, FQNEAQ. There are 16 residues in the CDR3. V was clipped by 2 bases and J by 1 base, with 14 bases between them. The CDR3 DNA reads TGTGCCAGCAGCTTAATGAGGTCCGGGGGGAACACTGAAGCTTTCTTT. Amino acid sequence: CASSLMRSGGNTEAFF.

Turning to this clone: The same CDR3 can be traced to other DNA sequences in this sample. The chain links TRBV7-8 to TRBJ2-7; the D gene is possibly TRBD2 (6 bases). This CDR3 region has 13 residues. The V end lost 6 bases, the J end lost 3 bases, and 12 bases lay between the germline ends. Germline CDR1 reads SGHVS; CDR2 reads FQNEAQ. CDR3 protein: CASSLVGGYEQYF. CDR3 sequence (DNA): TGTGCCAGCAGTCTGGTGGGGGGCTACGAGCAGTACTTC.

The chain employs TRBV3-1 (or the pseudogene TRBV3-2) and TRBJ2-1; perhaps TRBD2 as D (7 bases). The germline CDR1 and CDR2 sequences are LGHDT and YNNKEL (reference sequence). V was clipped by 2 bases and J by 6 bases, with 20 bases between them. The CDR3 is 17 residues long. CDR3 nucleotides: TGTGCCAGCAGCCAAAGAGGCGCGGGGGCCTCGTTCAATGAGCAGTTCTTC. Translation: CASSQRGAGASFNEQFF.

This clone was detected only once. This chain uses TRBV18 with TRBJ2-1, with 13 bases fitting TRBD2. Per the germline V gene, CDR1 is KGHSH and CDR2 is LQKENI. The CDR3 is made up of 18 amino acids. V trimming: 6 bases; J trimming: 0 bases; junction bases outside the gene matches: 8. The DNA of the CDR3 is TGTGCCAGCTCCACGGGGGGACTAGCGGGGACCTCCTACAATGAGCAGTTCTTC. Protein sequence: CASSTGGLAGTSYNEQFF.

The chain is built from TRBV12-3 or TRBV12-4 and TRBJ2-5; D is ambiguous. V was trimmed by 6 bases and J by 1 base, leaving 3 bases between them. CDR3 length: 11 amino acids. CDR3 region: CASSLQETQYF. As DNA, the CDR3 is TGTGCCAGCAGCCTCCAAGAGACCCAGTACTTC.

V and J are TRBV13 and TRBJ2-1; 10 nucleotides line up with TRBD2. Germline CDR1 reads PRHDT; CDR2 reads FYEKMQ (reference sequence). The CDR3 is 14 amino acids. With V trimmed by 6 bases and J by 6 bases, 5 bases remained unmatched. The CDR3 reads CASRTAGGPNEQFF. The CDR3 DNA reads as TGTGCCAGCAGGACAGCGGGGGGGCCCAATGAGCAGTTCTTC.

This chain connects TRBV5-4 to TRBJ1-2; no reliable D call. Trimming stripped 5 bases from V and 0 bases from J, with 8 bases between. The CDR3 consists of 13 residues. Looked up from germline, CDR1 is SGHNT and CDR2 is YYREEE (reference sequence). The CDR3 DNA sequence: TGTGCCAGCAGTTTCGAGGCTAACTATGGCTACACCTTC. Translated: CASSFEANYGYTF.

This clone was found once. V and J are TRBV19 and TRBJ2-5; 7 bases line up with TRBD2. In germline, CDR1 is LNHDA, CDR2 SQIVND (reference sequence). V lost 7 bases, J lost 3 bases, and 5 bases stayed unmatched. This CDR3 spans 13 amino acids. The CDR3 DNA is TGTGCCAGTACCCACGGACTAGAAGAGACCCAGTACTTC. It specifies CASTHGLEETQYF.